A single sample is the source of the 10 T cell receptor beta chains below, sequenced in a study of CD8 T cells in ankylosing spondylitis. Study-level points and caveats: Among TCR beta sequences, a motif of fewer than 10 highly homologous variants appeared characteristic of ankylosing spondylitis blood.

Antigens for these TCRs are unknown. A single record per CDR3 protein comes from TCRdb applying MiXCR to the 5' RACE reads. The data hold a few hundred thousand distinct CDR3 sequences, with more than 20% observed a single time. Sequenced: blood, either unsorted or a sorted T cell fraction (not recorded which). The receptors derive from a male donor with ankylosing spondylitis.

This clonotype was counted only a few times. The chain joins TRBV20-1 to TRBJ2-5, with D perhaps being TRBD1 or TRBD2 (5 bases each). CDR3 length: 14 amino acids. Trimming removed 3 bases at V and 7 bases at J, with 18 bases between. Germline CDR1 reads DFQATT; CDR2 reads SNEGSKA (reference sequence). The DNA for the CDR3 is TGCAGTGCTAGGGAAAGGGACCCTAGATCGACCCAGTACTTC. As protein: CSARERDPRSTQYF.

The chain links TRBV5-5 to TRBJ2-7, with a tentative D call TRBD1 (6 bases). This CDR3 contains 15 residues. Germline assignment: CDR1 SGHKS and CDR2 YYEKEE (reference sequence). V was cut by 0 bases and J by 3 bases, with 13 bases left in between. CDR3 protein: CASSLEVGQVYEQYF. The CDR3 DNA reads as TGTGCCAGCAGCTTGGAGGTGGGACAAGTCTACGAGCAGTACTTC.

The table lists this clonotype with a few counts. CDR3 sequence: CASSPGRASVTYNEQFF. Written as DNA, the CDR3 is TGTGCCAGCAGTCCTGGTCGGGCTAGCGTTACCTACAATGAGCAGTTCTTC. The chain links TRBV28 to TRBJ2-1; perhaps TRBD2 as D (6 bases). Trimming shortened V by 5 bases and J by 2 bases, and 19 bases separated the two germline ends. The CDR3 length is 17 residues. Germline CDR1 MDHEN, CDR2 SYDVKM.

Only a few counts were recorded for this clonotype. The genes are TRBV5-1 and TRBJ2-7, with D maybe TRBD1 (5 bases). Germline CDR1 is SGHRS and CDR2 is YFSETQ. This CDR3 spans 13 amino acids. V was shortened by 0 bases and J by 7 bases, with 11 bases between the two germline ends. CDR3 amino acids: CASSLDNNREQYF. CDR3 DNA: TGCGCCAGCAGCTTGGACAACAACAGGGAGCAGTACTTC.

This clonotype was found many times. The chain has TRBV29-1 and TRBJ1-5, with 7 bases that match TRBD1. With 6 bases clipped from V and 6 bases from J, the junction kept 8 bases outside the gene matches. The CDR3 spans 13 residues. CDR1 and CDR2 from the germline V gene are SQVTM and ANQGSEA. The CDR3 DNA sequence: TGCAGCGTACAAGGACAGGCGGGTCAGCCCCAGCATTTT. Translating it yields CSVQGQAGQPQHF.

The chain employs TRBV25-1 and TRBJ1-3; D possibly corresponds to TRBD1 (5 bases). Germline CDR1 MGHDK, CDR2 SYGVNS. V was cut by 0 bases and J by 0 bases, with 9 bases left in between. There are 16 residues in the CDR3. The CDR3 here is CASSEYGDFSGNTIYF. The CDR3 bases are TGTGCCAGCAGTGAATACGGGGACTTCTCTGGAAACACCATATATTTT.

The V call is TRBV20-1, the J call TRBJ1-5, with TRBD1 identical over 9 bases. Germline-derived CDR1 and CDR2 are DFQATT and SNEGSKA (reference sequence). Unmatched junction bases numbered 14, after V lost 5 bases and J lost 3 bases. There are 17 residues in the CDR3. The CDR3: CSAQPGQGDPHNQPQHF. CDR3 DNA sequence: TGCAGTGCTCAACCGGGACAGGGTGACCCCCACAATCAGCCCCAGCATTTT.

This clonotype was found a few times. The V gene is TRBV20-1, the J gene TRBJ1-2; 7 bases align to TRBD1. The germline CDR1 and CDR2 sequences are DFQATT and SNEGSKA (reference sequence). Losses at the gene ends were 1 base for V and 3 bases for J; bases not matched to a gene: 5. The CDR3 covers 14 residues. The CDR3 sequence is CSARGQGEDYGYTF. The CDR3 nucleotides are TGCAGTGCTAGAGGTCAGGGGGAGGACTATGGCTACACCTTC.

The CDR3 coding sequence is TGTGCCAGCAGCTCGGACAGGGGCGGCATCAATGAGCAGTTCTTC. Protein sequence: CASSSDRGGINEQFF. The genes are TRBV7-3 and TRBJ2-1; 9 nucleotides align to TRBD1. The ends lost 4 bases at V and 6 bases at J; junction bases unmatched: 7. CDR1 SGHTA and CDR2 FQGTGA come from the germline V gene. There are 15 residues in the CDR3. The entire variable domain, with the rest obtained from reference TRBV7-3 and TRBJ2-1, is as follows: GAGVSQTPSNKVTEKGKYVELRCDPISGHTALYWYRQSLGQGPEFLIYFQGTGAADDSGLPNDRFFAVRPEGSVSTLKIQRTERGDSAVYLCASSSDRGGINEQFFGPGTRLTVL.

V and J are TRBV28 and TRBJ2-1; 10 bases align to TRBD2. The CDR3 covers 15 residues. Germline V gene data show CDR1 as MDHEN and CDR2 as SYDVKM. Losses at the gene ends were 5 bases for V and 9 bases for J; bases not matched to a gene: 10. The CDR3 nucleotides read TGTGCCAGCAGTGGTGCCGGGACTAGCGTCCTTGAGCAGTTCTTC. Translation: CASSGAGTSVLEQFF.